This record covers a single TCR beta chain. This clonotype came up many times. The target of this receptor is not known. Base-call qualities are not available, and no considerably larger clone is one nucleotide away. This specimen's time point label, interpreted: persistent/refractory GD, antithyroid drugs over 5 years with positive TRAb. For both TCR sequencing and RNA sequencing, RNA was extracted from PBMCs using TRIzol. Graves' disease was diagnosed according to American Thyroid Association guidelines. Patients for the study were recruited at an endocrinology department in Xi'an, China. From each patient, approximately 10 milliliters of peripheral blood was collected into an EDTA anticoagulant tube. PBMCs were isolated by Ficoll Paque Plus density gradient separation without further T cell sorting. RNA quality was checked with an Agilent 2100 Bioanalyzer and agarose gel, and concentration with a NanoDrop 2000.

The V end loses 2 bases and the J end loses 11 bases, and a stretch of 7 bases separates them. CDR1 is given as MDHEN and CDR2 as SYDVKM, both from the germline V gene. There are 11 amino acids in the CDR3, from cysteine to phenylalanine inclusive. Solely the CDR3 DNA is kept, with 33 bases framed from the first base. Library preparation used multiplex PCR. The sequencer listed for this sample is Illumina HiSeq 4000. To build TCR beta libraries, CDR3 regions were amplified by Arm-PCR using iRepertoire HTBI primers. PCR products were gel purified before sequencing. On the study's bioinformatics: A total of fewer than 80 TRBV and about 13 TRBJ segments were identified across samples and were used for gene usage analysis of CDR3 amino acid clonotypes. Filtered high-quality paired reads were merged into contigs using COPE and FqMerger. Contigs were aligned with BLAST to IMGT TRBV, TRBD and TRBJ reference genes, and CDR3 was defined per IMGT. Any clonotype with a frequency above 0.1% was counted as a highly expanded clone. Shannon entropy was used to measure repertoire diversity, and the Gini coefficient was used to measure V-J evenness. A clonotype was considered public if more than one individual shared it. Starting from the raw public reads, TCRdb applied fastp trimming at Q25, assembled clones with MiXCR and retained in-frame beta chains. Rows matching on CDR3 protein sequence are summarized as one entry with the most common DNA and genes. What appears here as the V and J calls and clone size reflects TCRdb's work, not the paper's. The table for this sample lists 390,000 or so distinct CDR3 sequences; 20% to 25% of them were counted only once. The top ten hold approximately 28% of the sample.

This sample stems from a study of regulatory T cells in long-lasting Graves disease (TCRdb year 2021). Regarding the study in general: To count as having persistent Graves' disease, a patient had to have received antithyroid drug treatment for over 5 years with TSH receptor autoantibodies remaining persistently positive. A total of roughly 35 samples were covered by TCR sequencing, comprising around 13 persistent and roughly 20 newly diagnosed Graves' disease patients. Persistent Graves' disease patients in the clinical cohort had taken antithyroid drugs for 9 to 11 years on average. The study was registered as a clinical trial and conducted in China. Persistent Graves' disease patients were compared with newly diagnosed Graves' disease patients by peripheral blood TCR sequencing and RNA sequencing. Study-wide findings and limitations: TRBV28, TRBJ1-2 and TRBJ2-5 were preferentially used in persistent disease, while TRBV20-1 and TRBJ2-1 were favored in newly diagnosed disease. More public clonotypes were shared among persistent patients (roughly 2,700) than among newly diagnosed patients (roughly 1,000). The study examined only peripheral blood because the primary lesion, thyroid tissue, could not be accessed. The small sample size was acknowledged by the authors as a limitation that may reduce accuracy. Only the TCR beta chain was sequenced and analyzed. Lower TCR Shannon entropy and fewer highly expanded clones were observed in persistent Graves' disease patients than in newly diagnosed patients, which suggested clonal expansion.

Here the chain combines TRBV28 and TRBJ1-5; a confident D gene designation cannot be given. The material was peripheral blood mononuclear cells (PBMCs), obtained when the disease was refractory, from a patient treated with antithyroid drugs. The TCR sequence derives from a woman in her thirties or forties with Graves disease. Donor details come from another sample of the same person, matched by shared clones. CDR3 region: CASSLKAAQHF. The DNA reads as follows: TGTGCCAGCAGTTTAAAGGCAGCCCAGCATTTT.